The 17 T cell receptor beta chains presented below share a single source sample, sequenced in a study of T cell repertoires in cytomegalovirus infection. Their cognate antigens are unknown. TCRdb used MiXCR to reprocess the reads, holding one entry per CDR3 protein. The table records approximately 140,000 distinct CDR3 sequences, around 25% of them present only once. Source material: PBMCs, sequenced either directly or after in vitro stimulation (not recorded which). All receptors derive from a human donor in good health (CMV status not recorded). Some clones in this sample may be carry-over from other donors' samples.

This clonotype was recorded many times. This rearrangement joins TRBV7-8 to TRBJ1-5; D remains unclear. V was shortened by 5 bases and J by 3 bases, with 11 bases between the two germline ends. Germline V lookup: CDR1 SGHVS, CDR2 FQNEAQ. The CDR3 loop spans 14 amino acids. The CDR3 DNA sequence: TGTGCCAGCAGCGAACTTCGAAACAATCAGCCCCAGCATTTT. Translated, it gives CASSELRNNQPQHF.

This clonotype was counted only a few times. The chain employs TRBV7-2 and TRBJ1-2, with 11 bases that match TRBD1. J lost 7 bases, V lost 0 bases, and 13 bases had no gene match. The CDR3 is made up of 18 amino acids. In germline, CDR1 is SGHTA, CDR2 FQGNSA. CDR3 region: CASSLAGGSGTGGGGYTF. Written as DNA, the CDR3 is TGTGCCAGCAGCTTAGCGGGGGGTTCGGGGACAGGGGGAGGTGGCTACACCTTC.

Regarding this clonotype: This could be a read error, since a much larger clone is one nucleotide away. The chain has TRBV7-6 and TRBJ1-1; tentative D call: TRBD1 (6 bases). The germline CDR1 and CDR2 sequences are SGHVS and FNYEAQ. V shed 5 bases and J shed 3 bases, with 16 bases lying between them. The CDR3 length is 15 residues. CDR3: CASSSLQGWHTEAFF. The CDR3 region has the DNA TGTGCCAGCAGCAGCTTACAGGGCTGGCACACTGAAGCTTTCTTT.

This clonotype was counted only a few times. This chain uses TRBV7-9 with TRBJ2-1, with 13 bases that match TRBD2. The CDR3 loop spans 18 amino acids. Germline V gene lookup returns CDR1 SEHNR and CDR2 FQNEAQ (reference sequence). V was pared by 5 bases and J by 7 bases, with 14 bases of the junction left unmatched. CDR3 in DNA: TGTGCCAGCAGCCTCCCGGCACTAGCGGGAGGGCGTCGGAATGAGCAGTTCTTC. Protein sequence: CASSLPALAGGRRNEQFF.

V is TRBV7-2 and J is TRBJ2-1; D uncertain. This CDR3 comprises 14 residues. V gave up 2 bases and J gave up 5 bases, with 10 bases separating them. Germline V gene sequence: CDR1 SGHTA, CDR2 FQGNSA. The CDR3 reads CASSLYRVDNEQFF. The DNA for the CDR3 is TGTGCCAGCAGCTTATATAGGGTTGACAATGAGCAGTTCTTC.

The rearrangement uses TRBV5-1 and TRBJ2-2; D gene ambiguous. Germline loops: CDR1 SGHRS, CDR2 YFSETQ. The CDR3 sequence is 15 residues long. The V gene lost 0 bases and the J gene lost 5 bases, with 11 bases spanning the gap. CDR3 region: CASSLAFGGTGELFF. As DNA, the CDR3 is TGCGCCAGCAGCTTGGCCTTCGGCGGTACCGGGGAGCTGTTTTTT. Full variable domain (remainder filled in from reference TRBV5-1 and TRBJ2-2): KAGVTQTPRYLIKTRGQQVTLSCSPISGHRSVSWYQQTPGQGLQFLFEYFSETQRNKGNFPGRFSGRQFSNSRSEMNVSTLELGDSALYLCASSLAFGGTGELFFGEGSRLTVL.

The V and J genes are TRBV15 and TRBJ1-2; D not resolved. Trimming left V 1 base short and J 2 bases short, with 11 bases between. Germline CDR1 and CDR2: LNHNV and YYDKDF (reference sequence). The CDR3 length is 15 residues. The CDR3 DNA follows: TGTGCCACCAGCAGAGGACCAAGAGAAAACTATGGCTACACCTTC. It encodes CATSRGPRENYGYTF.

This clonotype appeared many times. The chain is built from TRBV19 and TRBJ2-5; D is ambiguous. Trimming shortened V by 3 bases and J by 3 bases, and 11 bases separated the two germline ends. Germline CDR1 LNHDA, CDR2 SQIVND (reference sequence). CDR3 length equals 14 residues. The CDR3 sequence: CASSMGKPKETQYF. CDR3 DNA sequence: TGTGCCAGTAGTATGGGGAAACCTAAAGAGACCCAGTACTTC.

This clonotype showed up many times. The gene calls are TRBV6-2 or TRBV6-3 and TRBJ2-5, with D unresolved. The CDR3 is 11 residues long. From germline, CDR1 is MNHEY and CDR2 SVGEGT. The V end lost 0 bases, the J end lost 6 bases, and 2 bases lay between the germline ends. The DNA for the CDR3 is TGTGCCAGCAGTTACTCCAAGACCCAGTACTTC. Translating it yields CASSYSKTQYF.

The V gene is TRBV10-3, the J gene TRBJ2-7, with TRBD2 identical over 10 bases. Germline assignment: CDR1 ENHRY and CDR2 SYGVKD. Losses at the gene ends were 8 bases for V and 3 bases for J; bases not matched to a gene: 4. The CDR3 is made up of 13 amino acids. In DNA, the CDR3 is TGTGCCATCCGGACTAGCGGCGTCTACGAGCAGTACTTC. It yields the protein CAIRTSGVYEQYF.

The chain employs TRBV7-2 and TRBJ1-4; D is ambiguous. This CDR3 has 14 residues. The germline CDR1 and CDR2 sequences are SGHTA and FQGNSA. Between the trimmed V and J ends, which lost 0 bases and 8 bases, there was a span of 10 bases. The CDR3 sequence: CASSLATATEKLFF. The CDR3 DNA is TGTGCCAGCAGCTTAGCGACCGCGACAGAAAAACTGTTTTTT.

The rearrangement links TRBV4-1 to TRBJ1-5; 7 nucleotides match TRBD1. Germline CDR1 and CDR2: MGHRA and YSYEKL. This CDR3 is 14 amino acids long. V lost 6 bases to trimming and J lost 7 bases; unmatched junction nucleotides: 9. In nucleotides, the CDR3 is TGCGCCAGCAGGGTAGACAGGGAAGGCCAGCCCCAGCATTTT. Amino acids: CASRVDREGQPQHF.

A few counts support this clonotype. CDR3 coding DNA: TGTGCCAGCGACACAGGGAACACTGAAGCTTTCTTT. This sequence encodes CASDTGNTEAFF. The rearrangement uses TRBV7-9 and TRBJ1-1; tentative D call: TRBD1 (5 bases). From germline, CDR1 is SEHNR and CDR2 FQNEAQ (reference sequence). The CDR3 covers 12 residues. The germline V and J ends were trimmed by 8 bases and 1 base, with 8 bases remaining between them. Variable domain in full (rest from reference TRBV7-9 and TRBJ1-1): DTGVSQNPRHKITKRGQNVTFRCDPISEHNRLYWYRQTLGQGPEFLTYFQNEAQLEKSRLLSDRFSAERPKGSFSTLEIQRTEQGDSAMYLCASDTGNTEAFFGQGTRLTVV.

This clonotype was seen only a few times. This chain joins TRBV15 and TRBJ2-3, with D perhaps matching TRBD1 (5 bases). This CDR3 is 15 amino acids long. Germline V gives CDR1 LNHNV, CDR2 YYDKDF (reference sequence). V was trimmed by 3 bases and J by 0 bases, leaving 10 bases between them. CDR3 DNA: TGTGCCACCAGCAGCAGGGCGGAGAGCACAGATACGCAGTATTTT. Translated, it gives CATSSRAESTDTQYF.

As DNA, the CDR3 is TGTGCCAGTAGGCTCCCATTCGAACCCCAGCATTTT. It translates to CASRLPFEPQHF. V gene TRBV19 combines with J gene TRBJ1-5, with D hard to call. The length of the CDR3 is 12 residues. Per germline, CDR1 LNHDA and CDR2 SQIVND (reference sequence). V shed 6 bases and J shed 10 bases, with 13 bases lying between them.

This clonotype occurred many times. This sequence joins TRBV7-2 and TRBJ2-7; possible D gene TRBD1, 6 bases. The V end lost 3 bases, the J end lost 3 bases, and 9 bases lay between the germline ends. Germline-derived CDR1 and CDR2 are SGHTA and FQGNSA. The CDR3 runs to 13 residues. The CDR3 here is CASSLGASYEQYF. The CDR3 DNA is TGTGCCAGCAGCTTGGGGGCTAGCTACGAGCAGTACTTC. Combining the CDR3 with reference TRBV7-2 and TRBJ2-7 gives the whole variable domain GAGVSQSPSNKVTEKGKDVELRCDPISGHTALYWYRQSLGQGLEFLIYFQGNSAPDKSGLPSDRFSAERTGGSVSTLTIQRTQQEDSAVYLCASSLGASYEQYFGPGTRLTVT.

This clonotype was seen a handful of times. The chain links TRBV27 to TRBJ2-7, with D possibly being TRBD1 (6 bases). Germline CDR1 reads MNHEY; CDR2 reads SMNVEV (reference sequence). Trimming cost V 2 bases and J 2 bases, with 10 bases left between them. This CDR3 spans 14 amino acids. CDR3 sequence reads: CASSLGQSTYEQYF. CDR3 bases: TGTGCCAGCAGTTTAGGACAGAGCACCTACGAGCAGTACTTC.